These 28 T cell receptor beta chains were sequenced from one sample in a study of blood T cell repertoires in COVID-19. The repertoire was sequenced with immunoSEQ multiplex PCR; TCRdb's copy has only in-frame clones and lacks some. This table holds around 30,000 clones, 80% to 90% found once. Sequencing was performed on peripheral blood. The receptors were sampled from a human donor in a cohort sampled during active COVID-19.

V usage is TRBV7-2 and J usage is TRBJ2-3; TRBD1 matches at 11 bases. Per germline, CDR1 SGHTA and CDR2 FQGNSA. CDR3 length: 15 residues. Trimming removed 2 bases from V and 5 bases from J; junction bases left unmatched: 3. The CDR3 spells CASSLWGTGGDTQYF. CDR3 bases: TGTGCCAGCAGCTTATGGGGGACAGGGGGAGATACGCAGTATTTT.

This chain links TRBV4-1 with TRBJ1-1, with 8 bases identical to TRBD1. The CDR3 contains 13 residues. The V gene's germline CDR1 is MGHRA and CDR2 YSYEKL. The junction had 4 bases not matched to a gene; V was cut back by 5 bases and J by 5 bases. The CDR3 is CASSIDRGTEAFF. The CDR3 DNA follows: TGCGCCAGCAGCATAGACAGGGGTACTGAAGCTTTCTTT.

The gene calls are TRBV7-9 and TRBJ2-3; D is possibly TRBD2 (7 bases). V lost 5 bases, J lost 6 bases, and 15 bases lay in between. Germline assignment: CDR1 SEHNR and CDR2 FQNEAQ (reference sequence). The CDR3 has 14 residues. CDR3 in DNA: TGTGCCAGCAGCCAAGGGGGGGTCGGGGATACGCAGTATTTT. This gives the protein CASSQGGVGDTQYF.

The gene calls are TRBV5-6 and TRBJ2-2, with D possibly matching TRBD2 (6 bases). The germline CDR1 and CDR2 sequences are SGHDT and YYEEEE. The CDR3 extends over 18 amino acids. V was shortened by 4 bases and J by 2 bases, with 21 bases between the two germline ends. The chain's CDR3 is CASSGLSGGWGNTGELFF. CDR3 nucleotide sequence: TGTGCCAGCAGCGGTCTTAGTGGAGGGTGGGGAAACACCGGGGAGCTGTTTTTT.

The V call is TRBV4-3, the J call TRBJ2-1; 8 nucleotides match TRBD1. This CDR3 spans 16 amino acids. Germline V gives CDR1 LGHNA, CDR2 YSLEER. V trimming: 1 base; J trimming: 4 bases; junction bases outside the gene matches: 6. The CDR3 DNA reads TGCGCCAGCAGCCAAGGATACAGGGGGTTTTACAATGAGCAGTTCTTC. It is translated as CASSQGYRGFYNEQFF.

The chain recombines TRBV28 with TRBJ2-7; 12 bases align to TRBD1. V was pared by 4 bases and J by 7 bases, with 14 bases of the junction left unmatched. The germline gives CDR1 MDHEN, CDR2 SYDVKM. This CDR3 is 17 amino acids long. For the CDR3, the DNA is TGTGCCAGCAGTTACCCCTCCCGGGACAGGGGGCGGTATGAGCAGTACTTC. It translates to CASSYPSRDRGRYEQYF.

This chain connects TRBV6-5 to TRBJ2-1, with a possible D match to TRBD1 (6 bases). Trimming shortened V by 2 bases and J by 5 bases, and 16 bases separated the two germline ends. This CDR3 comprises 16 residues. Germline loops: CDR1 MNHEY, CDR2 SVGAGI. CDR3 DNA sequence: TGTGCCAGCAGTTACAGGGCAGGGGACGCTCACAATGAGCAGTTCTTC. Protein product: CASSYRAGDAHNEQFF.

The V gene is TRBV3-1 (or the pseudogene TRBV3-2), the J gene TRBJ1-6; TRBD1 matches at 10 bases. The CDR3 length is 15 residues. The germline CDR1 and CDR2 sequences are LGHDT and YNNKEL (reference sequence). J lost 9 bases, V lost 4 bases, and 6 bases had no gene match. The CDR3 bases are TGTGCCAGCAGCCCCCGGGACAGGGGTTTTTCACCCCTCCACTTT. It specifies CASSPRDRGFSPLHF.

The chain uses TRBV10-3 and TRBJ1-2, with 7 bases matching TRBD1. After removal of 4 bases from V and 0 bases from J, the junction contained 5 bases not matched to a gene. Germline assignment: CDR1 ENHRY and CDR2 SYGVKD. This CDR3 is 15 amino acids long. CDR3 in DNA: TGTGCCATCAGTGGAGGGACAGATGCTAACTATGGCTACACCTTC. It specifies CAISGGTDANYGYTF.

V gene TRBV5-1 combines with J gene TRBJ2-5, with 10 bases lining up with TRBD2. The CDR3 runs 15 residues. V gave up 2 bases and J gave up 1 base; unmatched junction bases: 2. Germline CDR1 reads SGHRS; CDR2 reads YFSETQ. In DNA form, the CDR3 reads TGCGCCAGCAGCTTTAGCGGGGGGATCCAAGAGACCCAGTACTTC. Protein: CASSFSGGIQETQYF.

By its share, this clone is medium-sized. The genes are TRBV6-5 and TRBJ2-7; 8 positions agree with TRBD2. The CDR3 sequence is 15 residues long. V trimming: 0 bases; J trimming: 0 bases; junction bases outside the gene matches: 1. Germline values: CDR1 MNHEY, CDR2 SVGAGI. This CDR3 is CASSYSGTSSYEQYF. The CDR3 DNA follows: TGTGCCAGCAGTTACTCGGGGACTAGCTCCTACGAGCAGTACTTC.

This chain uses TRBV7-9 with TRBJ2-2; D might be TRBD1 (6 bases). The V gene lost 5 bases and the J gene lost 3 bases, with 16 bases spanning the gap. CDR1 is SEHNR, CDR2 FQNEAQ, per germline (reference sequence). CDR3 length: 16 residues. For the CDR3, the DNA is TGTGCCAGCAGCCGGTGGGGGCTAGGGGACACCGGGGAGCTGTTTTTT. Amino acids: CASSRWGLGDTGELFF.

The V gene is TRBV29-1, the J gene TRBJ2-3; TRBD1 matches at 9 bases. Germline-derived CDR1 and CDR2 are SQVTM and ANQGSEA. Trimming removed 4 bases from V and 4 bases from J; junction bases left unmatched: 6. The CDR3 sequence is 14 residues long. CDR3 in amino acids: CSVGRTGDADTQYF. CDR3 nucleotide sequence: TGCAGCGTTGGGAGGACAGGGGATGCAGATACGCAGTATTTT.

The V call is TRBV3-1 (or the pseudogene TRBV3-2), the J call TRBJ2-1, with 10 bases lining up with TRBD2. V shed 0 bases, J shed 6 bases, and the junction held 8 bases outside the gene matches. The CDR3 covers 17 residues. Germline CDR1 LGHDT, CDR2 YNNKEL (reference sequence). CDR3 in amino acids: CASSQDRSGGASNEQFF. CDR3 bases: TGTGCCAGCAGCCAAGATCGGAGCGGGGGGGCATCCAATGAGCAGTTCTTC.

The chain is built from TRBV18 and TRBJ2-6, with D unresolved. The CDR3 extends over 15 amino acids. V shed 3 bases and J shed 0 bases, with 6 bases lying between them. Germline V gives CDR1 KGHSH, CDR2 LQKENI. In DNA form, the CDR3 reads TGTGCCAGCTCACCTCTGAGCTCTGGGGCCAACGTCCTGACTTTC. Translating gives CASSPLSSGANVLTF.

The chain couples TRBV7-2 to TRBJ2-7; D call uncertain. The CDR3 is 11 amino acids. Germline CDR1 and CDR2: SGHTA and FQGNSA. V was pared by 4 bases and J by 3 bases, with 4 bases between. The CDR3 DNA follows: TGTGCCAGCAGCTCTTTCTACGAGCAGTACTTC. Its translation is CASSSFYEQYF.

V and J are TRBV4-2 and TRBJ2-5; weak D call: TRBD1 (7 bases). V was clipped by 1 base and J by 4 bases, with 13 bases between them. Germline V gene sequence: CDR1 LGHNA, CDR2 YNFKEQ. The CDR3 has 15 residues. The CDR3 loop reads CASSQGPQGGETQYF. The CDR3 bases are TGTGCCAGCAGCCAAGGTCCCCAGGGGGGAGAGACCCAGTACTTC.

CDR3 DNA sequence: TGTGCCAGCAGCTTAAAGGGGGCCCTAACGTGGCAGTACTTC. The encoded protein is CASSLKGALTWQYF. The genes are TRBV11-3 and TRBJ2-7; 7 bases match TRBD1. CDR3 length: 14 residues. V lost 2 bases, J lost 9 bases, and 10 bases stayed unmatched. Germline CDR1 and CDR2: SGHNT and YENEEA.

The gene calls are TRBV5-4 and TRBJ2-3, with 9 bases matching TRBD2. The CDR3 covers 17 residues. J was trimmed by 7 bases and V by 1 base; bases with no gene match: 13. In germline, CDR1 is SGHNT, CDR2 YYREEE (reference sequence). The CDR3, as DNA: TGTGCCAGCAGCTTGAGACCGGGCGGGGGGGCGGTGAATACGCAGTATTTT. Its translation is CASSLRPGGGAVNTQYF.

This sequence joins TRBV12-5 and TRBJ2-1; no firm D call. CDR1 and CDR2 (germline): LGHNT, FRNRAP. The CDR3 contains 16 residues. The V end lost 3 bases, the J end lost 6 bases, and 18 bases lay between the germline ends. For the CDR3, the DNA is TGTGCTAGTGGTTTTCCAGCCACTACCTACCCCAATGAGCAGTTCTTC. It is translated as CASGFPATTYPNEQFF. Using reference TRBV12-5 and TRBJ2-1 for the parts outside the CDR3, the full variable domain is DARVTQTPRHKVTEMGQEVTMRCQPILGHNTVFWYRQTMMQGLELLAYFRNRAPLDDSGMPKDRFSAEMPDATLATLKIQPSEPRDSAVYFCASGFPATTYPNEQFFGPGTRLTVL.

This clone was observed a few times. The gene calls are TRBV30 and TRBJ1-6, with D perhaps matching TRBD1 (5 bases). The germline V gene has CDR1 GTSNPN and CDR2 SVGIG (reference sequence). The V and J ends lost 2 bases and 10 bases respectively, with 15 bases between them. CDR3 length: 14 amino acids. The CDR3 nucleotides are TGTGCCTGGAGTTCCGGCGCTGGGGGGTCACCCCTCCACTTT. Protein sequence: CAWSSGAGGSPLHF.

This clone is classed as medium-sized. The CDR3 DNA reads TGTGCCAGCAGCTTGGGTCCGGGGTTCCACTACGAGCAGTACTTC. It encodes CASSLGPGFHYEQYF. The chain couples TRBV7-3 to TRBJ2-7, with D maybe TRBD2 (5 bases). CDR1 SGHTA and CDR2 FQGTGA come from the germline V gene. This CDR3 has 15 amino acids. Trimming removed 3 bases from V and 3 bases from J, with 15 bases in between.

This rearrangement joins TRBV25-1 to TRBJ1-6; D might be TRBD1 (6 bases). Germline CDR1 is MGHDK and CDR2 is SYGVNS. V lost 4 bases and J lost 11, with 15 bases in between. The length of the CDR3 is 14 residues. The CDR3 sequence is CASSGWTALTPLHF. As DNA, the CDR3 is TGTGCCAGCAGTGGGTGGACAGCACTTACACCCCTCCACTTT.

This chain uses TRBV29-1 with TRBJ2-7, with D possibly TRBD1 on 6 matching bases. V was cut by 6 bases and J by 6 bases, with 21 bases left in between. In germline, CDR1 is SQVTM, CDR2 ANQGSEA. The CDR3 spans 14 residues. This chain's CDR3 is CSVKNGEGTSEQYF. CDR3 DNA sequence: TGCAGCGTCAAGAATGGGGAAGGGACATCCGAGCAGTACTTC.

This clone occurred a few times. The J gene is TRBJ1-3, the V gene TRBV5-1; the D gene is possibly TRBD1 (5 bases). The CDR3 runs to 16 residues. V was shortened by 0 bases and J by 4 bases, with 14 bases between the two germline ends. The germline V gene encodes CDR1 SGHRS and CDR2 YFSETQ. The CDR3 spells CASSLVGPGYGNTIYF. The CDR3 coding sequence is TGCGCCAGCAGCTTGGTGGGGCCAGGGTACGGAAACACCATATATTTT.

This chain links TRBV6-6 with TRBJ2-5; 8 nucleotides match TRBD1. J lost 1 base, V lost 8 bases, and 9 bases had no gene match. Germline V gene data show CDR1 as MNHNY and CDR2 as SVGAGI (reference sequence). The CDR3 covers 15 residues. In DNA, the CDR3 is TGTGCCAGCGAAATGACAGGGGCTTTCCAAGAGACCCAGTACTTC. Translated, it gives CASEMTGAFQETQYF.

J is TRBJ1-2 and V is TRBV19, with 9 bases that match TRBD1. The CDR3 is 14 amino acids. V gave up 6 bases and J gave up 4 bases; unmatched junction bases: 6. Germline CDR1 reads LNHDA; CDR2 reads SQIVND (reference sequence). The CDR3 loop is CASRMGQGGYGYTF. As DNA, the CDR3 is TGTGCCAGTAGGATGGGACAGGGAGGCTATGGCTACACCTTC.

The genes are TRBV5-6 and TRBJ2-7; 12 bases match TRBD1. J gave up 2 bases and V 6 bases, and 9 bases lay outside the gene matches. The CDR3 is 16 residues long. Germline V gene sequence: CDR1 SGHDT, CDR2 YYEEEE. The CDR3 here is CASTPTGTGGAYEQYF. The CDR3, as DNA: TGTGCCAGCACCCCGACAGGGACAGGGGGCGCCTACGAGCAGTACTTC.